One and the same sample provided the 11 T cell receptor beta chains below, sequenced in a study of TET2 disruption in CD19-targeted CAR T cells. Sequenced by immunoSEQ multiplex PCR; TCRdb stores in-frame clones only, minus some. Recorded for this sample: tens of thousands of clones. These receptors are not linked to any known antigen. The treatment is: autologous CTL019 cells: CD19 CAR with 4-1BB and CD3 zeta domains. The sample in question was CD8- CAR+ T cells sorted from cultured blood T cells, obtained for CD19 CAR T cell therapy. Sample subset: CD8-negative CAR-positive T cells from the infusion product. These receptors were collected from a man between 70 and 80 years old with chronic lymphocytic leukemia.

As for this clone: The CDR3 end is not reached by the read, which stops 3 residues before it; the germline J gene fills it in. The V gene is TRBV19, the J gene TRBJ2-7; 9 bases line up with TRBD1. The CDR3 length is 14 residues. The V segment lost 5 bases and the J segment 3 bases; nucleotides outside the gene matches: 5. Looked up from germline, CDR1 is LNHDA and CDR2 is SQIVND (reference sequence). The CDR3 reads CASSVGQGNYEQYF. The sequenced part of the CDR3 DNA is TGTGCCAGTAGTGTCGGACAGGGGAACTACGAG.

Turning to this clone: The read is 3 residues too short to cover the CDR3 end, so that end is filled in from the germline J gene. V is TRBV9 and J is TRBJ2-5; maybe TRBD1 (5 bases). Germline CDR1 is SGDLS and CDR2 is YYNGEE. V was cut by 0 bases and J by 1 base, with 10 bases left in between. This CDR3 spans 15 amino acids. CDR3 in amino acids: CASSVAPTVQETQYF. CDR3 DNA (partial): TGTGCCAGCAGCGTAGCCCCGACAGTCCAAGAGACC.

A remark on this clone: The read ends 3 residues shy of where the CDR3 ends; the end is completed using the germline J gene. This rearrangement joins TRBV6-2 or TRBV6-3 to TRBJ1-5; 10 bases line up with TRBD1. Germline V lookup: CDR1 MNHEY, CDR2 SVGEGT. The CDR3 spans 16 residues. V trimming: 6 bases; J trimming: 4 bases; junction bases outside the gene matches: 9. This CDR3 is CASRAATGGENQPQHF. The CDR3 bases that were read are TGTGCCAGCAGAGCAGCGACAGGGGGCGAGAATCAGCCC.

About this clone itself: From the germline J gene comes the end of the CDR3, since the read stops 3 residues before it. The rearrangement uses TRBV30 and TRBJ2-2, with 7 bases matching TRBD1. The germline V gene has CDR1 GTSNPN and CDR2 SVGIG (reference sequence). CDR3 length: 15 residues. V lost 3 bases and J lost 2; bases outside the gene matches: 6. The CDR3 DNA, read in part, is TGTGCCTGGAGGGTGTGGGACAGAAACACCGGGGAG. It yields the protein CAWRVWDRNTGE. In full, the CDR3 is CAWRVWDRNTGELFF.

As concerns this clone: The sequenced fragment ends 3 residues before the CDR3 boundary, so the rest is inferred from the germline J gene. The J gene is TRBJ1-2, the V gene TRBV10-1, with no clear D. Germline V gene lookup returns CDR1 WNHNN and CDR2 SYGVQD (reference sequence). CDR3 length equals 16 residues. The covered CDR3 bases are TGCGCCAGCAGTGATGTGACTAGCGGAACCTACAATGAC. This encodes CASSDVTSGTYND. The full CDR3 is CASSDVTSGTYNDYTF.

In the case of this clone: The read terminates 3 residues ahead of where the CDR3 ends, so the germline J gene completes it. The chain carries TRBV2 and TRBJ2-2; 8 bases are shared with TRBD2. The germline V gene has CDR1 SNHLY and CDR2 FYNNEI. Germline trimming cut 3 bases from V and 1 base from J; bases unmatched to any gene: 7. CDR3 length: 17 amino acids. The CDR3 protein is CASSEGGAGGNTGELFF. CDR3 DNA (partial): TGTGCCAGCAGTGAGGGAGGCGCGGGGGGGAACACCGGGGAG.

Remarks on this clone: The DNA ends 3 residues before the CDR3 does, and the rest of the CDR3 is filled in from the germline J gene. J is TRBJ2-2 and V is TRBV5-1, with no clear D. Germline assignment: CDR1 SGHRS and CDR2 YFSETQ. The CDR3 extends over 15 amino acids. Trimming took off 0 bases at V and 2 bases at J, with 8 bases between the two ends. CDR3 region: CASSLAGSNTGELFF. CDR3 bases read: TGCGCCAGCAGCTTGGCCGGGTCAAACACCGGGGAG.

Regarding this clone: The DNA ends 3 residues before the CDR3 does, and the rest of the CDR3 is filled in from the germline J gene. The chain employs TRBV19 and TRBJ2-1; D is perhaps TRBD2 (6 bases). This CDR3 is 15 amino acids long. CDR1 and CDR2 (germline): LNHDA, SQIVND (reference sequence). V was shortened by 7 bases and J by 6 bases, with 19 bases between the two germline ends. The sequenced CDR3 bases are TGTGCCAGTAAAGGTGTGACGGAGGGGCGCAATGAG. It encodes CASKGVTEGRNE. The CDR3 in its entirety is CASKGVTEGRNEQFF.

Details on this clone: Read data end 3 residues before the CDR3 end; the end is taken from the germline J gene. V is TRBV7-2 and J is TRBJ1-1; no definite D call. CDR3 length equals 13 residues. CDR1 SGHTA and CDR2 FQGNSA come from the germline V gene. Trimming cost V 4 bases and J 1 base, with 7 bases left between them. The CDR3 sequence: CASSSTWNTEAFF. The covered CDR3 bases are TGTGCCAGCAGCTCCACATGGAACACTGAA. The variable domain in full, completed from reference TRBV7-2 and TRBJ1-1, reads GAGVSQSPSNKVTEKGKDVELRCDPISGHTALYWYRQSLGQGLEFLIYFQGNSAPDKSGLPSDRFSAERTGGSVSTLTIQRTQQEDSAVYLCASSSTWNTEAFFGQGTRLTVV.

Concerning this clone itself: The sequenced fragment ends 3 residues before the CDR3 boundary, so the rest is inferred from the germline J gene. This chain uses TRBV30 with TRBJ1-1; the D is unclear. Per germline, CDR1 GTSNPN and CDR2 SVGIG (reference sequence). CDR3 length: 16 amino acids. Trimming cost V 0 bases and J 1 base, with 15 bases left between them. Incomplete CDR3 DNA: TGTGCCTGGAGTGTAGCCAGGCCGATACGGAACACTGAA. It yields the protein CAWSVARPIRNTE. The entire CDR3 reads CAWSVARPIRNTEAFF.

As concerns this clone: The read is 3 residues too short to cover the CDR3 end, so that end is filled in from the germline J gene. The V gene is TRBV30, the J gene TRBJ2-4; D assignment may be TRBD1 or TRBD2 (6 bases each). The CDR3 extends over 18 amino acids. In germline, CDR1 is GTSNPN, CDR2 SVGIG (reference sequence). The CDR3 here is CAWINQGSGGLSNQPQYF. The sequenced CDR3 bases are TGTGCCTGGATCAACCAGGGGTCTGGAGGGCTAAGCAATCAGCCT.